Below are 2 T cell receptor beta chains sequenced from a single sample in a study of T cell repertoires in cytomegalovirus infection. Each CDR3 protein is one row after TCRdb ran MiXCR on the reads. The repertoire includes over 100,000 distinct CDR3 sequences, about 15% of them detected once, and about 7.3% sits in the top ten. The sample was PBMCs. Source of these receptors: a human donor in good health (CMV status not recorded). Some clones in this sample may be carry-over from other donors' samples.

The chain uses TRBV2 and TRBJ2-5; D may be TRBD2 (5 bases). Deletions cut 6 bases from V and 5 bases from J, with 10 bases between. This CDR3 has 12 amino acids. The V gene's germline CDR1 is SNHLY and CDR2 FYNNEI. The CDR3 region is CASSVERETQYF. The CDR3 DNA follows: TGTGCCAGCAGCGTCGAGCGGGAGACCCAGTACTTC.

This clonotype came up a few times. The chain links TRBV9 to TRBJ2-3; 10 positions match TRBD2. This CDR3 region has 16 residues. The ends lost 0 bases at V and 0 bases at J; junction bases unmatched: 1. Looked up from germline, CDR1 is SGDLS and CDR2 is YYNGEE. For the CDR3, the DNA is TGTGCCAGCAGCGTAGAACTAGCGGGGAGCACAGATACGCAGTATTTT. Amino acids: CASSVELAGSTDTQYF.